What follows are 14 T cell receptor beta chains derived from one specimen sequenced in a study of blood T cells in healthy people across ages. It was with a sample-barcoded 5' primer and a J-beta primer mix that a second PCR of roughly 7 to 12 cycles was run. TCRdb re-analysed the 5' RACE reads in MiXCR, keeping a single row per CDR3 protein. Found here are 540,000 or so distinct CDR3 sequences, 25% to 30% of them singletons; the top ten hold about a fifth. The sample consisted of blood. Source of these receptors: a woman aged 70-85 years in good health.

This clonotype was observed a handful of times. The DNA is omitted, as the CDR3 cannot be located on it reliably, and the CDR3 follows TCRdb's listing. The chain uses TRBV12-3 or TRBV12-4 and TRBJ2-7. Inclusive of both ends, the CDR3 amounts to 14 amino acids. CDR3 protein: CASSSSTGAHEQYF.

A few counts support this clonotype. The chain employs TRBV9 and TRBJ2-3; perhaps TRBD1 as D (5 bases). The V gene lost 3 bases and the J gene lost 0 bases, with 14 bases spanning the gap. The length of the CDR3 is 16 residues. Germline V gene lookup returns CDR1 SGDLS and CDR2 YYNGEE. CDR3 sequence (DNA): TGTGCCAGCAGCGAGGGGCAGCTATCTAGCACAGATACGCAGTATTTT. It yields the protein CASSEGQLSSTDTQYF.

This clonotype was observed a few times. V gene TRBV9 combines with J gene TRBJ2-3, with 9 positions matching TRBD2. The V segment lost 3 bases and the J segment 1 base; nucleotides outside the gene matches: 9. CDR3 length: 17 amino acids. CDR1 and CDR2 from the germline V gene are SGDLS and YYNGEE. CDR3 loop: CASSAHPSGGRTDTQYF. CDR3 DNA sequence: TGTGCCAGCAGCGCCCATCCGAGCGGGGGGCGCACAGATACGCAGTATTTT.

This chain uses TRBV7-8 with TRBJ2-2, with TRBD2 as a possible D gene (5 bases). Germline V gene sequence: CDR1 SGHVS, CDR2 FQNEAQ. V was shortened by 5 bases and J by 7 bases, with 11 bases between the two germline ends. The CDR3 totals 13 residues. CDR3 protein: CASSLVAGGELFF. Written as DNA, the CDR3 is TGTGCCAGCAGCCTAGTGGCGGGCGGGGAGCTGTTTTTT.

This rearrangement joins TRBV19 to TRBJ2-3; the match to TRBD1 covers 8 bases. Germline assignment: CDR1 LNHDA and CDR2 SQIVND (reference sequence). The CDR3 loop spans 13 amino acids. V lost 10 bases and J lost 4; bases outside the gene matches: 7. CDR3 bases: TGTGCCACTCGAGACAGGGGTGCAGATACGCAGTATTTT. This sequence encodes CATRDRGADTQYF.

This sequence joins TRBV3-1 and TRBJ1-2, with D tentatively TRBD1 (5 bases). The CDR3 covers 13 residues. CDR1 LGHDT and CDR2 YNNKEL come from the germline V gene (reference sequence). Trimming removed 4 bases at V and 2 bases at J, with 8 bases between. Written as DNA, the CDR3 is TGTGCCAGCAGCCGATCAGGGAACTATGGCTACACCTTC. This translates into CASSRSGNYGYTF.

The V and J genes are TRBV12-3 or TRBV12-4 and TRBJ2-7; no definite D call. V was trimmed by 1 base and J by 0 bases, leaving 7 bases between them. The CDR3 has 14 residues. As DNA, the CDR3 is TGTGCCAGCAGTTTAGATGCCCTCTCCTACGAGCAGTACTTC. Its protein product is CASSLDALSYEQYF.

The chain employs TRBV12-3 or TRBV12-4 and TRBJ2-1; 9 nucleotides match TRBD1. Germline trimming cut 5 bases from V and 12 bases from J; bases unmatched to any gene: 11. This CDR3 is built from 14 residues. CDR3 in amino acids: CASSEGQGPAAQFF. The CDR3 DNA sequence: TGTGCCAGCAGTGAGGGACAGGGTCCCGCTGCGCAGTTCTTC.

This clonotype was counted between two and nine times. The chain couples TRBV7-8 to TRBJ2-1, with TRBD2 as a possible D gene (5 bases). Trimming removed 5 bases at V and 7 bases at J, with 15 bases between. This CDR3 spans 14 amino acids. Germline V gene data show CDR1 as SGHVS and CDR2 as FQNEAQ. The DNA for the CDR3 is TGTGCCAGCAGCCTAATGCTAGCTGTGAATGAGCAGTTCTTC. It codes for CASSLMLAVNEQFF.

CDR3 sequence reads: CASSEWVRGYLSGNTIYF. CDR3 bases: TGTGCCAGCAGTGAATGGGTGAGGGGGTACCTCTCTGGAAACACCATATATTTT. The chain joins TRBV6-1 to TRBJ1-3; a possible D gene is TRBD1 (6 bases). Trimming took 2 bases from V and 0 from J, leaving 17 bases between them. Germline CDR1 and CDR2: MNHNS and SASEGT. The CDR3 is 18 residues long.

The V and J genes are TRBV7-2 and TRBJ2-5, with D perhaps TRBD2 (5 bases). The DNA end is more similar to TRBJ2-7, so the J call may be wrong. Germline lookup yields CDR1 SGHTA and CDR2 FQGNSA. CDR3 length: 15 amino acids. CDR3 loop: CASSWFPAGDYEQYF. The DNA of the CDR3 is TGTGCCAGCAGCTGGTTTCCAGCCGGGGACTACGAGCAGTACTTC.

As for this clonotype: A read error may produce the germline difference seen at one junction end. Here the CDR3 reads CASSFRLTTDTQYF. CDR3 bases: TGTGCCAGCAGTTTTAGACTAACCACAGATACGCAATATTTT. The chain links TRBV12-3 or TRBV12-4 to TRBJ2-3, with D tentatively TRBD2 (5 bases). The CDR3 spans 14 residues.

This clonotype has more than one count but fewer than ten. This rearrangement joins TRBV27 to TRBJ1-1, with D perhaps matching TRBD1 (6 bases). The CDR3 spans 14 residues. The ends were cut back, 7 bases at V and 4 bases at J, with 16 bases in the middle. CDR1 MNHEY and CDR2 SMNVEV come from the germline V gene (reference sequence). This chain's CDR3 is CASTYPGDGTEAFF. CDR3 nucleotides: TGTGCCAGCACCTATCCAGGGGATGGCACTGAAGCTTTCTTT.

This clonotype was seen more than once but under ten times. The genes are TRBV20-1 and TRBJ2-5, with D possibly TRBD2 on 5 matching bases. The J call may be incorrect, as the DNA end agrees better with TRBJ2-7. Germline V gene sequence: CDR1 DFQATT, CDR2 SNEGSKA (reference sequence). The CDR3 is 16 amino acids. Written as DNA, the CDR3 is TGCAGTGCCCCTAACCTCCGACGGGATGGGTCCTACGAGCAGTACTTC. It codes for CSAPNLRRDGSYEQYF.